This record looks at one T cell receptor beta chain sequence and its context. Per the authors' pipeline: The assay estimated nucleated cells by amplifying reference gene primers. The assay was immunoSEQ multiplex PCR, and TCRdb's table has in-frame clones only and misses some. V and J calls and clone size come straight from that table; D and trimming were deduced from the DNA. The repertoire includes under 95,000 clones, around 81% of them detected once, and approximately 2.3% sits in the top ten. This sample was taken from a study of blood T cell repertoires in COVID-19. Background on the study: Samples of COVID-19 (acute and convalescent) were obtained from the United States, Italy and Spain. T cells, B-cell-depleted T cells, or PBMCs provided the cDNA or gDNA that served as material.

CDR1 and CDR2 (germline): KGHSH, LQKENI. CDR3 size: 13 residues. Trimming took off 0 bases at V and 4 bases at J, with 7 bases between the two ends. The source of this sequence is an older woman with acute or convalescent COVID-19. The specimen sequenced was peripheral blood. This chain connects TRBV18 to TRBJ2-7, with D possibly matching TRBD2 (5 bases). CDR3 DNA sequence: TGTGCCAGCTCACCACCCGGGGTATACGAGCAGTACTTC. The encoded protein is CASSPPGVYEQYF.